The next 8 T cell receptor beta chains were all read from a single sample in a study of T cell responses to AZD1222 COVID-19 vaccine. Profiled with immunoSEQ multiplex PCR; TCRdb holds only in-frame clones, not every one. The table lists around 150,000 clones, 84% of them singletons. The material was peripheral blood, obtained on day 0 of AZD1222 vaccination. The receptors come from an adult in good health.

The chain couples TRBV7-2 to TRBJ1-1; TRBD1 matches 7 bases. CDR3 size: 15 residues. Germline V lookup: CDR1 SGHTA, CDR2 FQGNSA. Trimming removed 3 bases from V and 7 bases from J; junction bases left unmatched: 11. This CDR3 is CASSFDRALRLEAFF. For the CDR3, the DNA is TGTGCCAGCAGCTTTGACAGGGCATTGAGGCTTGAAGCTTTCTTT.

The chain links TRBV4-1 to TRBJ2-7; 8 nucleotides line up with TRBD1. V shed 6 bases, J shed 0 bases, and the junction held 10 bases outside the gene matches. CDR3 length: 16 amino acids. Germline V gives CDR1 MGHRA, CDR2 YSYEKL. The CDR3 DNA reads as TGCGCCAGCAGTCTCCCCGGACAGGGCAGCTCCTACGAGCAGTACTTC. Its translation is CASSLPGQGSSYEQYF.

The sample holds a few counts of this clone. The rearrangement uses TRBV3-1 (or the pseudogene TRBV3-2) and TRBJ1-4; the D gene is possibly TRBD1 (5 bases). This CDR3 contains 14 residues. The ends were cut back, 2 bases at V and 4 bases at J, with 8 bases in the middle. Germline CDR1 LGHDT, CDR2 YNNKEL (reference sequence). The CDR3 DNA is TGTGCCAGCAGCCAACGGGGGTATAATGAAAAACTGTTTTTT. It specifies CASSQRGYNEKLFF.

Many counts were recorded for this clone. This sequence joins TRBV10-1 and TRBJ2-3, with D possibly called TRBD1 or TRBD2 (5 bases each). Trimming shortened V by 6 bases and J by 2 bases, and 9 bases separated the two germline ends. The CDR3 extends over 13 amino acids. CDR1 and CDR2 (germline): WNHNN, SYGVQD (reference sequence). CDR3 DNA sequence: TGCGCCAGCAGCGGGACCCCCACAGATACGCAGTATTTT. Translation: CASSGTPTDTQYF.

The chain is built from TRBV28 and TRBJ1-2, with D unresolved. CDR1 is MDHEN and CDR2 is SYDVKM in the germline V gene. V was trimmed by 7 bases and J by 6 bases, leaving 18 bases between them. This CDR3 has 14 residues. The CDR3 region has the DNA TGTGCCAGCATCTCCCCAGTAGGAGTAAATGGCTACACCTTC. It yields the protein CASISPVGVNGYTF.

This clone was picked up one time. The CDR3 DNA reads TGCGCCAGCAGCTTAGGCGTATGGGGAAGGTCGGAAGCTTTCTTT. Translated, it gives CASSLGVWGRSEAFF. The genes are TRBV5-1 and TRBJ1-1; D is uncertain. From germline, CDR1 is SGHRS and CDR2 YFSETQ. V lost 2 bases to trimming and J lost 8 bases, with 19 bases between them. The CDR3 is 15 amino acids.

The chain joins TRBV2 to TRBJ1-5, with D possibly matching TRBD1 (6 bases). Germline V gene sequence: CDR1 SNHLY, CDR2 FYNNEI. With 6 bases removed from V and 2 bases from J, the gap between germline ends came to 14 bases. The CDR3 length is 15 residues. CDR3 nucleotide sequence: TGTGCCAGCAGATTAACAGGGATGGGCAATCAGCCCCAGCATTTT. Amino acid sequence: CASRLTGMGNQPQHF.

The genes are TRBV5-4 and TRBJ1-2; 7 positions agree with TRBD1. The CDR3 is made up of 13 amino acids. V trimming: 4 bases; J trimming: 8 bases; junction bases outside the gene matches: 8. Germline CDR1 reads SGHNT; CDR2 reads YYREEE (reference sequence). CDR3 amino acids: CASSHWDRGGYTF. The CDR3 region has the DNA TGTGCCAGCAGCCATTGGGACAGAGGCGGCTACACCTTC.